One sample yielded the 27 T cell receptor beta chains listed below, sequenced in a study of blood T cell repertoires in COVID-19. TCRdb's table, derived via immunoSEQ multiplex PCR, lists solely in-frame clones and lacks some. The sample has about 150,000 clones; about nine tenths are singletons. Sequencing was done on a sample of peripheral blood. The receptor set was obtained from a woman in her fifties or sixties with active or convalescent COVID-19.

The chain has TRBV5-1 and TRBJ2-1; 12 bases line up with TRBD2. V shed 5 bases and J 5 bases; nucleotides not matched to a gene: 8. There are 16 residues in the CDR3. Germline loops: CDR1 SGHRS, CDR2 YFSETQ. The CDR3 DNA reads as TGCGCCAGCAGGGATCTAGGACTAGCGGGGAACAATGAGCAGTTCTTC. It encodes CASRDLGLAGNNEQFF.

The chain carries TRBV18 and TRBJ1-6, with TRBD1 matching 7 bases. Unmatched junction bases numbered 2, after V lost 5 bases and J lost 4 bases. CDR3 size: 14 residues. The germline CDR1 and CDR2 sequences are KGHSH and LQKENI. The CDR3 is CASSSTGYNSPLHF. CDR3 coding DNA: TGTGCCAGCTCATCGACAGGGTATAATTCACCCCTCCACTTT.

The chain recombines TRBV6-2 or TRBV6-3 with TRBJ1-1; D not resolved. The V gene lost 6 bases and the J gene lost 7 bases, with 21 bases spanning the gap. The V gene's germline CDR1 is MNHEY and CDR2 SVGEGT. The CDR3 loop spans 15 amino acids. The DNA of the CDR3 is TGTGCCAGCAGCCCTACACCCCTGACTGTTCATGAAGCTTTCTTT. This codes for CASSPTPLTVHEAFF.

The gene calls are TRBV25-1 and TRBJ1-6; TRBD1 aligns across 9 bases. V lost 10 bases, J lost 4 bases, and 5 bases stayed unmatched. CDR1 and CDR2 (germline): MGHDK, SYGVNS. The CDR3 loop spans 14 amino acids. The CDR3: CATQTGGYNSPLHF. CDR3 DNA: TGTGCCACACAGACAGGGGGGTATAATTCACCCCTCCACTTT.

The chain is built from TRBV3-1 (or the pseudogene TRBV3-2) and TRBJ2-1, with TRBD2 identical over 11 bases. CDR3 length equals 16 residues. J was trimmed by 5 bases and V by 6 bases; bases with no gene match: 9. Germline values: CDR1 LGHDT, CDR2 YNNKEL (reference sequence). CDR3 protein: CASSPYGLAGDNEQFF. The CDR3 DNA reads TGTGCCAGCAGTCCCTACGGACTAGCGGGCGACAATGAGCAGTTCTTC.

The chain combines TRBV18 with TRBJ1-2; D is ambiguous. Deletions cut 2 bases from V and 4 bases from J, with 11 bases between. Per the germline V gene, CDR1 is KGHSH and CDR2 is LQKENI. There are 14 residues in the CDR3. The CDR3 DNA reads TGTGCCAGCTCACCAAACGAGGCCTCCTATGGCTACACCTTC. Its translation is CASSPNEASYGYTF. The variable domain in full, completed from reference TRBV18 and TRBJ1-2, reads NAGVMQNPRHLVRRRGQEARLRCSPMKGHSHVYWYRQLPEEGLKFMVYLQKENIIDESGMPKERFSAEFPKEGPSILRIQQVVRGDSAAYFCASSPNEASYGYTFGSGTRLTVV.

V and J are TRBV28 and TRBJ2-4, with 7 bases aligning to TRBD2. Germline V gene data show CDR1 as MDHEN and CDR2 as SYDVKM. This CDR3 contains 17 residues. The junction had 13 bases not matched to a gene; V was cut back by 6 bases and J by 2 bases. The DNA of the CDR3 is TGTGCCAGCAGCGTTACCTCGGGGGGTGGTTCCAAAAACATTCAGTACTTC. It codes for CASSVTSGGGSKNIQYF.

The rearrangement uses TRBV5-1 and TRBJ1-2, with D maybe TRBD1 (5 bases). The CDR3 covers 16 residues. Between the trimmed V and J ends, which lost 0 bases and 2 bases, there was a span of 14 bases. Germline CDR1 SGHRS, CDR2 YFSETQ. CDR3 region: CASSLDRPGRNYGYTF. The CDR3 region has the DNA TGCGCCAGCAGCTTGGACAGGCCCGGGCGGAACTATGGCTACACCTTC.

This sequence joins TRBV7-9 and TRBJ1-2; unclear D gene. CDR3 size: 15 residues. Trimming removed 5 bases at V and 5 bases at J, with 18 bases between. Germline CDR1 SEHNR, CDR2 FQNEAQ (reference sequence). This CDR3 is CASSQTSEPVYGYTF. CDR3 DNA sequence: TGTGCCAGCAGCCAAACTTCCGAGCCCGTTTATGGCTACACCTTC.

This chain connects TRBV10-3 to TRBJ1-5; no clear D. Germline lookup yields CDR1 ENHRY and CDR2 SYGVKD. The CDR3 is made up of 14 amino acids. V was shortened by 5 bases and J by 3 bases, with 11 bases between the two germline ends. The DNA for the CDR3 is TGTGCCATCAGTAGAGAAGCAATCAATCAGCCCCAGCATTTT. Encoded protein: CAISREAINQPQHF.

The chain employs TRBV10-2 and TRBJ1-5, with D perhaps matching TRBD1 (5 bases). The CDR3 extends over 13 amino acids. Trimming removed 3 bases from V and 9 bases from J, with 12 bases in between. In germline, CDR1 is WSHSY, CDR2 SAAADI. The CDR3 region has the DNA TGCGCCAGCAGTGACGGCGGGGGACGGCCCCAGCATTTT. Protein: CASSDGGGRPQHF.

The chain is built from TRBV4-3 and TRBJ1-1, with 9 bases that match TRBD1. V dropped 0 bases and J dropped 10; count of bases not matched to a gene: 15. The germline V gene encodes CDR1 LGHNA and CDR2 YSLEER. The CDR3 has 17 residues. The CDR3 nucleotides are TGCGCCAGCAGCCAAGATGCCCGCGTACAGGGGGCAGTCGGAGCTTTCTTT. Translated, it gives CASSQDARVQGAVGAFF.

The chain carries TRBV12-3 or TRBV12-4 and TRBJ1-1; 7 bases are shared with TRBD1. Trimming at V came to 6 bases and at J to 5 bases, leaving 6 bases not matched to a gene. The CDR3 extends over 13 amino acids. CDR3 sequence: CASSRQGNTEAFF. The CDR3 region has the DNA TGTGCCAGCAGCAGACAGGGAAATACTGAAGCTTTCTTT.

The rearrangement links TRBV6-5 to TRBJ1-5; TRBD1 matches at 7 bases. The trim removed 6 bases at V and 9 bases at J, leaving 11 bases unmatched. The CDR3 extends over 14 amino acids. Germline V gene lookup returns CDR1 MNHEY and CDR2 SVGAGI. For the CDR3, the DNA is TGTGCCAGCAGCCAACAGGGGCCCCCTCGGCCCCAGCATTTT. It is translated as CASSQQGPPRPQHF.

The count of this clone is one. The chain recombines TRBV12-3 or TRBV12-4 with TRBJ1-2; weak D call: TRBD1 (5 bases). The ends were cut back, 7 bases at V and 6 bases at J, with 15 bases in the middle. This CDR3 comprises 13 residues. In DNA form, the CDR3 reads TGTGCCAGCAAAGGAGGCAGGGAGGATGGCTACACCTTC. This translates into CASKGGREDGYTF.

The chain combines TRBV18 with TRBJ1-2; tentative D call: TRBD1 (6 bases). Germline V gene data show CDR1 as KGHSH and CDR2 as LQKENI. The CDR3 totals 13 residues. The V and J ends lost 3 bases and 3 bases respectively, with 8 bases between them. CDR3 protein: CASSPTGYYGYTF. The CDR3 nucleotides are TGTGCCAGCTCACCTACAGGGTACTATGGCTACACCTTC.

The rearrangement uses TRBV9 and TRBJ1-2; D unclear. V lost 0 bases to trimming and J lost 8 bases, with 11 bases between them. The CDR3 has 13 amino acids. Germline V gene lookup returns CDR1 SGDLS and CDR2 YYNGEE. CDR3 nucleotides: TGTGCCAGCAGCGTAGAACCCGCGGGCGGCTACACCTTC. Translation: CASSVEPAGGYTF.

This clone was counted only a few times. The chain couples TRBV6-5 to TRBJ1-2; D ambiguous. Between the trimmed V and J ends, which lost 10 bases and 4 bases, there was a span of 13 bases. The CDR3 consists of 12 residues. CDR1 is MNHEY, CDR2 SVGAGI, per germline. CDR3 sequence (DNA): TGTGCCACCGCCCCCTCGGGCTATGGCTACACCTTC. This codes for CATAPSGYGYTF.

V is TRBV9 and J is TRBJ1-1; 8 bases align to TRBD1. From germline, CDR1 is SGDLS and CDR2 YYNGEE. This CDR3 has 14 amino acids. V was clipped by 2 bases and J by 7 bases; unmatched bases: 7. This CDR3 is CASSVGTGLLEAFF. The CDR3 nucleotides are TGTGCCAGCAGCGTCGGGACAGGCCTACTTGAAGCTTTCTTT.

The chain couples TRBV29-1 to TRBJ2-3; 8 positions match TRBD1. V was pared by 0 bases and J by 1 base, with 6 bases of the junction left unmatched. The CDR3 is 16 residues long. Germline CDR1 is SQVTM and CDR2 is ANQGSEA. As DNA, the CDR3 is TGCAGCGTTGAAGAAAGGACAGGGCCCCGCACAGATACGCAGTATTTT. Amino acids: CSVEERTGPRTDTQYF.

This sequence joins TRBV7-2 and TRBJ2-3, with 8 nucleotides matching TRBD2. The CDR3 is made up of 15 amino acids. Germline CDR1 and CDR2: SGHTA and FQGNSA. V shed 5 bases and J 3 bases; nucleotides not matched to a gene: 7. The CDR3 DNA is TGTGCCAGCAGCCCCGGCGGGGGGATAACAGATACGCAGTATTTT. This gives the protein CASSPGGGITDTQYF.

The genes are TRBV19 and TRBJ1-5; D perhaps matches TRBD1 (6 bases). Trimming cost V 5 bases and J 0 bases, with 20 bases left between them. The CDR3 is made up of 18 amino acids. The V gene's germline CDR1 is LNHDA and CDR2 SQIVND (reference sequence). CDR3 in amino acids: CASSAPRTASDSNQPQHF. The CDR3 DNA is TGTGCCAGTAGTGCTCCCCGGACAGCGAGCGATAGCAATCAGCCCCAGCATTTT.

The J gene is TRBJ1-2, the V gene TRBV14, with D possibly TRBD1 on 5 matching bases. Germline CDR1 and CDR2: SGHDN and FVKESK. V lost 3 bases, J lost 6 bases, and 17 bases lay in between. The CDR3 spans 15 residues. The CDR3 sequence: CASSQVQGPINGYTF. The CDR3 nucleotides read TGTGCCAGCAGCCAGGTCCAGGGCCCTATAAATGGCTACACCTTC. The entire variable domain, with the rest obtained from reference TRBV14 and TRBJ1-2, is as follows: EAGVTQFPSHSVIEKGQTVTLRCDPISGHDNLYWYRRVMGKEIKFLLHFVKESKQDESGMPNNRFLAERTGGTYSTLKVQPAELEDSGVYFCASSQVQGPINGYTFGSGTRLTVV.

In this sample, this clone turned up a few times. The chain uses TRBV7-6 and TRBJ1-2; tentative D call: TRBD1 (5 bases). The CDR3 extends over 15 amino acids. Germline CDR1 SGHVS, CDR2 FNYEAQ. The V and J ends lost 6 bases and 6 bases respectively, with 20 bases between them. The CDR3 DNA follows: TGTGCCAGCAGGGCCGGAGGGGCTGCTCCCCATGGCTACACCTTC. Protein: CASRAGGAAPHGYTF.

The chain employs TRBV11-2 and TRBJ2-2; D uncertain. The germline V gene has CDR1 SGHAT and CDR2 FQNNGV. This CDR3 contains 13 residues. Trimming took off 2 bases at V and 2 bases at J, with 3 bases between the two ends. For the CDR3, the DNA is TGTGCCAGCAGCTTATCTAACACCGGGGAGCTGTTTTTT. Protein product: CASSLSNTGELFF.

Only a few counts were recorded for this clone. V is TRBV4-1 and J is TRBJ2-7; D not certain. Trimming took off 0 bases at V and 3 bases at J, with 3 bases between the two ends. The CDR3 runs to 12 residues. Germline V gene lookup returns CDR1 MGHRA and CDR2 YSYEKL. CDR3 bases: TGCGCCAGCAGCCAAGACAGCTACGAGCAGTACTTC. This encodes CASSQDSYEQYF.

The chain has TRBV11-2 and TRBJ2-5; tentative D call: TRBD2 (6 bases). The CDR3 covers 15 residues. CDR1 is SGHAT and CDR2 is FQNNGV in the germline V gene. V dropped 3 bases and J dropped 7 bases, with 18 bases sitting between them. This chain's CDR3 is CASSLEGSSVGTQYF. The CDR3 coding sequence is TGTGCCAGCAGCTTGGAGGGTAGCTCCGTAGGGACCCAGTACTTC.